The clone carrying this TCR beta chain was observed a few times. Its antigen remains unknown. Sample-barcoded 5' priming and a J-beta primer mix drove a second PCR of about 7 to 12 cycles. TCRdb passed the 5' RACE reads through MiXCR, listing each CDR3 protein once. Found here are 1.5 million to 2 million distinct CDR3 sequences, approximately 30% of them singletons; the top ten hold 7.7%. The sample comes from a study of blood T cells in healthy people across ages. Study-wide findings and caveats: While age rose, TCR beta diversity per million T cells dropped in a roughly linear way.

This CDR3 is built from 13 residues. V lost 5 bases to trimming and J lost 7 bases, with 11 bases between them. Germline V gives CDR1 MGHRA, CDR2 YSYEKL. Sequencing was carried out using blood. The J gene is TRBJ1-4, the V gene TRBV4-1; D might be TRBD1 (5 bases). This receptor was identified in a woman aged 25 to 45 in good health. The CDR3 region is CASSLGPLEKLFF. The CDR3 nucleotides are TGCGCCAGCAGCTTGGGACCGCTTGAAAAACTGTTTTTT.